The entry below describes one T cell receptor beta chain. The data derive from a study of blood T cell repertoires in COVID-19. Whole-study context: From the United States, Italy and Spain came samples of acute and convalescent COVID-19. Sources were T cells, B-cell-depleted T cells, or PBMCs; the material itself was cDNA or gDNA.

In the authors' workflow: Amplification of reference gene primers was used by the study to estimate nucleated cell counts. Using immunoSEQ multiplex PCR, the repertoire was profiled, and TCRdb retains in-frame clones only, with some absent. V and J calls plus clone size are reproduced from that table; the DNA served to infer D and trimming. The sample has roughly 88,000 clones; 75% to 95% are singletons. The CDR3 has 16 residues. Germline CDR1 and CDR2: LGHDT and YNNKEL (reference sequence). Trimming cost V 4 bases and J 7 bases; bases outside gene matches: 12. V usage is TRBV3-1 (or the pseudogene TRBV3-2) and J usage is TRBJ2-1, with 8 bases fitting TRBD2. Sequenced sample: peripheral blood. The receptor was derived from a woman aged 45-65 years in a cohort sampled during active COVID-19. The CDR3 bases are TGTGCCAGCAGCCCCGGGACTAGAAGCTTTTATAATGAGCAGTTCTTC. Protein: CASSPGTRSFYNEQFF.